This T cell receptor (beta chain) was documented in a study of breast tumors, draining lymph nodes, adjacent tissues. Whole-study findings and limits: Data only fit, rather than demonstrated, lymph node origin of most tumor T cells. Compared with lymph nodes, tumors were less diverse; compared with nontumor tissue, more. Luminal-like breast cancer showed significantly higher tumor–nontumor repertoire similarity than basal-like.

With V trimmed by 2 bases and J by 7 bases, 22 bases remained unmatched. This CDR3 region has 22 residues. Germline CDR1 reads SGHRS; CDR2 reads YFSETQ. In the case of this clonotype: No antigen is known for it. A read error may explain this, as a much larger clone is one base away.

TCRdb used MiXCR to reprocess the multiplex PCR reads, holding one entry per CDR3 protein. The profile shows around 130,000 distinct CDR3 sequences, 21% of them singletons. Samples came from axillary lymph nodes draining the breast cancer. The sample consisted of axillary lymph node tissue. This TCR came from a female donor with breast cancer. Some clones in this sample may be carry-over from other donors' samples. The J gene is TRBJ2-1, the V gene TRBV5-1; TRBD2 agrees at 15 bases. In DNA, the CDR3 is TGCGCCAGCAGCTTCGCGGCGGCACACGCCCGGACTAGCGGGAGGGCCGGAAATGAGCAGTTCTTC. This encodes CASSFAAAHARTSGRAGNEQFF. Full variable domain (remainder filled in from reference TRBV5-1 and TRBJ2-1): KAGVTQTPRYLIKTRGQQVTLSCSPISGHRSVSWYQQTPGQGLQFLFEYFSETQRNKGNFPGRFSGRQFSNSRSEMNVSTLELGDSALYLCASSFAAAHARTSGRAGNEQFFGPGTRLTVL.